This passage covers 2 T cell receptor beta chains from one sample sequenced in a study of CD8 T cells in Susac syndrome. Reverse transcription of roughly 0.5 to 1 ug RNA was carried out with random hexamers. Each CDR3 protein gets one entry after TCRdb re-called the immunoSEQ multiplex PCR reads with MiXCR. The sample lists 100,000 to 150,000 distinct CDR3 sequences, just under 95% occurring once. Sequencing was done on a sample of CD8+ T cells from PBMCs. The source is a human donor with Susac syndrome.

In its sample, this clonotype was seen once. The chain employs TRBV20-1 and TRBJ2-1; maybe TRBD2 (6 bases). The CDR3 covers 14 residues. V shed 3 bases and J shed 4 bases, with 13 bases lying between them. Germline V CDR1 and CDR2: DFQATT, SNEGSKA (reference sequence). Here the CDR3 reads CSARETSRYNEQFF. CDR3 bases: TGCAGTGCTAGGGAGACTAGTAGGTACAATGAGCAGTTCTTC.

V usage is TRBV14 and J usage is TRBJ1-2; no firm D call. CDR3 length: 13 amino acids. Germline loops: CDR1 SGHDN, CDR2 FVKESK. V was trimmed by 1 base and J by 4 bases, leaving 7 bases between them. CDR3 amino acids: CASSQGYSYGYTF. The CDR3 region has the DNA TGTGCCAGCAGCCAAGGCTACAGCTATGGCTACACCTTC.